These T cell receptor beta chains were read from a single sample in a study of blood T cell repertoires in COVID-19. The repertoire was sequenced with immunoSEQ multiplex PCR; TCRdb's copy has only in-frame clones and lacks some. Of 40,000 or so clones in the sample, about 82% were seen once. Input material: peripheral blood. The source of these receptors is a man over 45 with active COVID-19. The CDR3 runs from the conserved cysteine through the conserved F or W. D genes are given only for firm matches. Expanded clones are given a class, and other clones once, few, many or no size at all.

cdr3_nt cdr3_aa cdr3_length j_call v_call clone_size d_call
TGTGCCAGCAGTTCCCCGGTAGTGGGCCTTTACGAGCAGTACTTC CASSSPVVGLYEQYF 15 TRBJ2-7 TRBV6-2/TRBV6-3 once -
TGTGCCAGCAGTTACCCGCGGGCCTCAGGGGTAGGCAATCAGCCCCAGCATTTT CASSYPRASGVGNQPQHF 18 TRBJ1-5 TRBV6-2/TRBV6-3 - -
TGTGCCAGCAGTGGGACAGCCTCTGGAAACACCATATATTTT CASSGTASGNTIYF 14 TRBJ1-3 TRBV6-6 - TRBD1
TGTGCCAGCAGCGAATACTTGGACTATGGCTACACCTTC CASSEYLDYGYTF 13 TRBJ1-2 TRBV3-1/TRBV3-2 - -
TGTGCCAGCAGCTTAGGAGGATTCAACAATGAGCAGTTCTTC CASSLGGFNNEQFF 14 TRBJ2-1 TRBV7-9 - -
TGTGCCAGCAGCCTAATCCGGAGGGCCAGTGAAGCTTTCTTT CASSLIRRASEAFF 14 TRBJ1-1 TRBV11-2 - -
TGTGCCAGTGGACAGGGGGCGGACTACAATGAGCAGTTCTTC CASGQGADYNEQFF 14 TRBJ2-1 TRBV19 - TRBD1
TGTGCCAGCTCACCGACACAGGGGAATTCACCCCTCCACTTT CASSPTQGNSPLHF 14 TRBJ1-6 TRBV18 - TRBD1
TGTGCCAGCACGGCGGGGGGGTCCAAAAACATTCAGTACTTC CASTAGGSKNIQYF 14 TRBJ2-4 TRBV6-6 - TRBD2
TGTGCCAGCACGGGGACAGGGTCAACTAATGAAAAACTGTTTTTT CASTGTGSTNEKLFF 15 TRBJ1-4 TRBV2 once TRBD1
TGTGCCAGCAGTTTACCTATCGATCAGCCCCAGCATTTT CASSLPIDQPQHF 13 TRBJ1-5 TRBV28 - -
TGCGCCAGCAGCCAAGCGGGAAGCGGGGGATCTCTTCGGTGGTCCTACGAGCAGTACTTC CASSQAGSGGSLRWSYEQYF 20 TRBJ2-7 TRBV4-1 - TRBD2
TGTGCCAGCTCACAGAGGGCAGTATCCTACAATGAGCAGTTCTTC CASSQRAVSYNEQFF 15 TRBJ2-1 TRBV18 - -
TGTGCCAGCAGCTTAGCGCGGGCGCGGGATAGCTCCTACAATGAGCAGTTCTTC CASSLARARDSSYNEQFF 18 TRBJ2-1 TRBV7-8 - -
TGTGCCAGCAGTGAAGCGATGGGGACAGGGGGCTTAACAGATACGCAGTATTTT CASSEAMGTGGLTDTQYF 18 TRBJ2-3 TRBV2 once TRBD1
TGTGCCAGCAGCTTCGCGGGGACCTACAATGAGCAGTTCTTC CASSFAGTYNEQFF 14 TRBJ2-1 TRBV7-2 once -
TGTGCCATCAGTGATTCGGGACTAGCGGGGGGATCCGACCGTCATGAGCAGTTCTTC CAISDSGLAGGSDRHEQFF 19 TRBJ2-1 TRBV10-3 once TRBD2
TGTGCCAGCAGCTCGAGCGGAGCCAACTCCTACGAGCAGTACTTC CASSSSGANSYEQYF 15 TRBJ2-7 TRBV7-9 - -
TGTGCCAGCAGGACCAGGGACAGGGGGATTGGACAGCCCCAGCATTTT CASRTRDRGIGQPQHF 16 TRBJ1-5 TRBV28 few TRBD1
TGTGCCAGTAGTGTCCTAGGGGGCCGGGAGACCCAGTACTTC CASSVLGGRETQYF 14 TRBJ2-5 TRBV19 - TRBD1
TGCGCCAGCAGTCGGGACAGTTCCTATGGCTACACCTTC CASSRDSSYGYTF 13 TRBJ1-2 TRBV5-1 - TRBD1
TGCAGCGGGAGTCAGGGGGGCGCGTTCAATGAGCAGTTCTTC CSGSQGGAFNEQFF 14 TRBJ2-1 TRBV29-1 - -
TGTGCCAGCAGCTCAGGGGGGTCCTACGAGCAGTACTTC CASSSGGSYEQYF 13 TRBJ2-7 TRBV7-3 - -
TGTGCCAGCAGAAGCTTTCTAGCCAAAAACATTCAGTACTTC CASRSFLAKNIQYF 14 TRBJ2-4 TRBV27 - -
TGTGCCAGTCTTTCGACAGCTAGTGGCAATCAGCCCCAGCATTTT CASLSTASGNQPQHF 15 TRBJ1-5 TRBV19 - -
TGTGCCAGCAGTCCCTTTAGCGGGGGGGGCTTAGATACGCAGTATTTT CASSPFSGGGLDTQYF 16 TRBJ2-3 TRBV28 - TRBD2
TGCGCCAGCAGCCAAGATGTGTGGGGGGGATCGGCCAAAAACATTCAGTACTTC CASSQDVWGGSAKNIQYF 18 TRBJ2-4 TRBV4-3 - TRBD2
TGTGCCTGCGTCTACCCAGGGGGGAACACTGAAGCTTTCTTT CACVYPGGNTEAFF 14 TRBJ1-1 TRBV30 - TRBD1
TGTGCCAGCTCCGGTATTGCGGGAGAAGCGAAGACCCAGTACTTC CASSGIAGEAKTQYF 15 TRBJ2-5 TRBV5-4 - TRBD2
TGTGCCAGCAGATCCCCGGGACAGGGGGCTTACGAGCAGTACTTC CASRSPGQGAYEQYF 15 TRBJ2-7 TRBV2 - TRBD1
TGTGCCAGCAGTGAAAAGTGGCAGGTCCTCCTCGCGTTCTTC CASSEKWQVLLAFF 14 TRBJ2-1 TRBV6-1 - -
TGTGCCACCACTCCAGGGGGCGCGGGTTCCGGCTACACCTTC CATTPGGAGSGYTF 14 TRBJ1-2 TRBV24-1 - TRBD1
TGTGCCAGCGAAGGGTCTCGACAGAGCTATGGCTACACCTTC CASEGSRQSYGYTF 14 TRBJ1-2 TRBV2 - -
TGTGCCTGGAGGGGACTAGCGGGAGTAAACGAGCAGTACTTC CAWRGLAGVNEQYF 14 TRBJ2-7 TRBV30 - TRBD2
TGTGCCAGCAGTGGAGGGAGAGCTCGTGGTGAGCAGTTCTTC CASSGGRARGEQFF 14 TRBJ2-1 TRBV2 - -
TGTGCCAGCAGAATATTCTATGGCTACACCTTC CASRIFYGYTF 11 TRBJ1-2 TRBV2 - -
TGTGCCAGCAGCCCCGGGACAGGGGGGCAACAGCCCCAGCATTTT CASSPGTGGQQPQHF 15 TRBJ1-5 TRBV6-5 - TRBD1
TGTGCCACCGAAGGGGACAGGGATCAGCCCCAGCATTTT CATEGDRDQPQHF 13 TRBJ1-5 TRBV24-1 - TRBD1
TGCAGTGCTAGTACCGCCCAGAACTATAATTCACCCCTCCACTTT CSASTAQNYNSPLHF 15 TRBJ1-6 TRBV20-1 once -
TGCGCCAGCAGCCTCGAGGGTGTCACCGGGGAGCTGTTTTTT CASSLEGVTGELFF 14 TRBJ2-2 TRBV4-3 - -
TGTGCCACCAGTGATTTTGACAACTACAATGAGCAGTTCTTC CATSDFDNYNEQFF 14 TRBJ2-1 TRBV24-1 - -
TGTGCCAGCAGCTTAGTACCTAGCCCCAATGAGCAGTTCTTC CASSLVPSPNEQFF 14 TRBJ2-1 TRBV7-2 - -